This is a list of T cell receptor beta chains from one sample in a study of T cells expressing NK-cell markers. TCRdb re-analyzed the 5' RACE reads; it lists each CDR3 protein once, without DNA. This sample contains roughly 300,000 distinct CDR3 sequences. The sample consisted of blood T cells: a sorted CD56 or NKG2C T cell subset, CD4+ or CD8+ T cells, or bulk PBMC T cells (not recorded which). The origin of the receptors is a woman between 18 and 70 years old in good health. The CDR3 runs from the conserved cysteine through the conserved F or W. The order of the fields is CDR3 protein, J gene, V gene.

CDR3: CASTWSGRSLTQYF; J: TRBJ2-5; V: TRBV12-3/TRBV12-4
CDR3: CASSPGGPVEAFF; J: TRBJ1-1; V: TRBV18
CDR3: CSGRRATYNEQFF; J: TRBJ2-1; V: TRBV29-1
CDR3: CSASGLNTEAFF; J: TRBJ1-1; V: TRBV20-1
CDR3: CASSRLRDRGSGLREQYF; J: TRBJ2-7; V: TRBV11-1
CDR3: CSAYGARETQYF; J: TRBJ2-5; V: TRBV20-1
CDR3: CASSLTGVGTDTQYF; J: TRBJ2-3; V: TRBV12-3/TRBV12-4
CDR3: CASSLLASGKETQYF; J: TRBJ2-5; V: TRBV5-5
CDR3: CASSLLLAGGADTQYF; J: TRBJ2-3; V: TRBV28
CDR3: CASSLTLELANYGYTF; J: TRBJ1-2; V: TRBV18
CDR3: CASSLGAPNEQYF; J: TRBJ2-7; V: TRBV7-2
CDR3: CASSPRPPRDSNQPQHF; J: TRBJ1-5; V: TRBV18
CDR3: CASSQDVGGWTDTQYF; J: TRBJ2-3; V: TRBV14
CDR3: CASSLTGGAVNEQFF; J: TRBJ2-1; V: TRBV28
CDR3: CASSPEGGRNTF; J: TRBJ1-2; V: TRBV18
CDR3: CASSWAYGMMGSPLHF; J: TRBJ1-6; V: TRBV7-9
CDR3: CSASRTSGILETQYF; J: TRBJ2-5; V: TRBV20-1
CDR3: CASSLVLAGVPYEQYF; J: TRBJ2-7; V: TRBV28
CDR3: CASSPHGANNEQFF; J: TRBJ2-1; V: TRBV11-1
CDR3: CASTLAGGADTQYF; J: TRBJ2-3; V: TRBV12-3/TRBV12-4
CDR3: CASSLGQKSSYNEQFF; J: TRBJ2-1; V: TRBV5-4
CDR3: CASTRANSYNEQFF; J: TRBJ2-1; V: TRBV6-2/TRBV6-3
CDR3: CATSGTGLGTGELFF; J: TRBJ2-2; V: TRBV24-1
CDR3: CASSQVGLAGLYEQYF; J: TRBJ2-7; V: TRBV4-1
CDR3: CASSSRGSIGTEAFF; J: TRBJ1-1; V: TRBV11-2
CDR3: CASRPGGGSYNEQFF; J: TRBJ2-1; V: TRBV5-1
CDR3: CATHWHTGNTEAFF; J: TRBJ1-1; V: TRBV12-3/TRBV12-4
CDR3: CASSSGRTTEAFF; J: TRBJ1-1; V: TRBV7-3
CDR3: CSALRQGAGNTIYF; J: TRBJ1-3; V: TRBV20-1
CDR3: CASGLATGIHNEQFF; J: TRBJ2-1; V: TRBV12-5
CDR3: CASSLAQGHLGNEQFF; J: TRBJ2-1; V: TRBV5-1
CDR3: CASSELAGDYEQYF; J: TRBJ2-7; V: TRBV30
CDR3: CSALRDPGQYF; J: TRBJ2-3; V: TRBV20-1
CDR3: CASSLEVTANYGYTF; J: TRBJ1-2; V: TRBV7-9
CDR3: CASSPAWTGELFF; J: TRBJ2-2; V: TRBV2
CDR3: CASSQWRRGTEAFF; J: TRBJ1-1; V: TRBV12-3/TRBV12-4
CDR3: CASSYSFAEAVNTEAFF; J: TRBJ1-1; V: TRBV6-5
CDR3: CATFGARGPKTQYF; J: TRBJ2-5; V: TRBV6-7
CDR3: CASTKAGGTGELFF; J: TRBJ2-2; V: TRBV7-2
CDR3: CSGGTGQETQYF; J: TRBJ2-5; V: TRBV29-1
CDR3: CASSYLRKDTQYF; J: TRBJ2-3; V: TRBV6-5
CDR3: CASSIDVGSRATF; J: TRBJ1-2; V: TRBV19
CDR3: CASSSRRTIQETQYF; J: TRBJ2-5; V: TRBV7-2
CDR3: CSASLGQPYNSPLHF; J: TRBJ1-6; V: TRBV20-1
CDR3: CASSIDRETDTQYF; J: TRBJ2-3; V: TRBV18
CDR3: CASSLGVAEAFF; J: TRBJ1-1; V: TRBV5-5
CDR3: CASRPTGLRNTEAFF; J: TRBJ1-1; V: TRBV7-2
CDR3: CASSTRRGGQETQYF; J: TRBJ2-5; V: TRBV12-3/TRBV12-4
CDR3: CASSRFSGSGDEQFF; J: TRBJ2-1; V: TRBV5-1
CDR3: CSASSWGTGLVDTQYF; J: TRBJ2-3; V: TRBV20-1
CDR3: CASSKPGQVGGTQYF; J: TRBJ2-5; V: TRBV7-9
CDR3: CASSLLTGRNTEAFF; J: TRBJ1-1; V: TRBV4-1
CDR3: CAISEISGETQYF; J: TRBJ2-5; V: TRBV10-3
CDR3: CASSPLKGLAGFEQFF; J: TRBJ2-1; V: TRBV3-1
CDR3: CSVALKKELTF; J: TRBJ1-2; V: TRBV29-1
CDR3: CAWKDRGRPMNTEAFF; J: TRBJ1-1; V: TRBV30
CDR3: CATSPAGPPYEQYF; J: TRBJ2-7; V: TRBV24-1
CDR3: CASSQVVAGAYTGELFF; J: TRBJ2-2; V: TRBV4-3
CDR3: CASSPYTRFFYSPLHF; J: TRBJ1-6; V: TRBV11-2
CDR3: CATSARDGAITGELFF; J: TRBJ2-2; V: TRBV15